A selection of T cell receptor beta chains follows, all from one sample in a study of CD8+CD57+ T cells in acquired aplastic anemia. TCRdb recomputed calls from the reads with MiXCR, one row per CDR3 protein. The sample holds about 220,000 distinct CDR3 sequences, roughly 33% seen once. The source material was sorted CD4+, CD8+, or CD8+CD57+ T cells (not recorded which) from PBMCs. These TCRs come from a human donor in good health, serving as a control. Each CDR3 is given with its conserved first and last residue. D genes are given only for firm matches. Clone sizes are given selectively: once, few, many, or a class where the clone is expanded.

J gene	D gene	clone size	V gene	CDR3 protein	CDR3 DNA
TRBJ2-5	TRBD2	few	TRBV5-1	CASSYSGAQETQYF	TGCGCCAGCAGCTATAGCGGGGCGCAAGAGACCCAGTACTTC
TRBJ2-7	.	many	TRBV11-2	CASSLSRTASYEQYF	TGTGCCAGCAGCTTGAGTAGGACGGCCTCCTACGAGCAGTACTTC
TRBJ2-7	.	.	TRBV10-3	CAISGSIFRAYGQYF	TGTGCCATCAGTGGGTCGATTTTCCGGGCCTACGGGCAGTACTTC
TRBJ1-1	.	many	TRBV11-2	CASSQGLLAFF	TGTGCCAGCAGCCAAGGGTTACTAGCTTTCTTT
TRBJ2-7	TRBD1	many	TRBV7-2	CASSKGGDRVYEQYF	TGTGCCAGCAGCAAAGGGGGGGACAGGGTCTACGAGCAGTACTTC
TRBJ1-2	TRBD1	once	TRBV24-1	CATSRYRDRNYGYTF	TGTGCCACCAGTCGATATAGGGACAGAAACTATGGCTACACCTTC
TRBJ1-6	TRBD1	many	TRBV7-9	CASSFDRGFNSPLHF	TGTGCCAGCAGCTTCGACAGGGGATTTAATTCACCCCTCCACTTT
TRBJ2-3	.	many	TRBV2	CASMGWGGDTQYF	TGTGCCAGCATGGGTTGGGGTGGTGATACGCAGTATTTT
TRBJ2-1	TRBD2	.	TRBV6-1	CASRGLAGRYNEQFF	TGTGCCAGCAGGGGACTAGCGGGACGCTACAATGAGCAGTTCTTC
TRBJ1-2	.	many	TRBV19	CASSSNPGGYTF	TGTGCCAGTAGTTCGAATCCCGGTGGCTACACCTTC
TRBJ2-7	.	once	TRBV7-9	CASTPGGTTYEQYF	TGTGCCAGCACCCCCGGCGGGACAACCTACGAGCAGTACTTC
TRBJ1-1	TRBD1	few	TRBV6-1	CASSKRQGARPMNTEAFF	TGTGCCAGCAGTAAAAGACAGGGGGCGAGACCCATGAACACTGAAGCTTTCTTT
TRBJ2-7	.	many	TRBV4-1	CASSQVAQGNSYEQYF	TGCGCCAGCAGCCAAGTAGCCCAGGGAAACTCCTACGAGCAGTACTTC
TRBJ2-1	TRBD2	many	TRBV15	CATSSFLLLAEDDANEQFF	TGTGCCACCAGCAGCTTCCTGCTACTAGCGGAGGACGACGCGAATGAGCAGTTCTTC
TRBJ2-6	.	.	TRBV19	CASSSDPGANVLTF	TGTGCCAGCAGCTCAGACCCTGGGGCCAACGTCCTGACTTTC
TRBJ1-2	TRBD1	many	TRBV7-9	CASSLNRGESGYTF	TGTGCCAGCAGCTTAAACAGGGGTGAAAGTGGCTACACCTTC